In its sample, the clone carrying this T cell receptor (beta chain) was seen a few times. Each of the donors had approximately 10 milliliters of peripheral blood drawn into EDTA-treated Vacutainer tubes. These data originate in a study of blood T cells in healthy people across ages. V was trimmed by 3 bases and J by 3 bases, leaving 9 bases between them. Germline V gene data show CDR1 as SGHTA and CDR2 as FQGNSA. This CDR3 region has 13 residues. A second PCR of 7 to 11 cycles used a sample-barcoded 5' primer and a J-beta primer mix. CDR3-containing paired-end reads numbering at least 2.5 million came from each sample. TCRdb redid the calling of the 5' RACE reads with MiXCR, one entry per CDR3 protein. The data hold over 750,000 distinct CDR3 sequences, with 20% to 30% observed a single time. This sample was also put to use in a study of T cells of mothers and their children. From that report: No persistent microchimeric T cell clones were detected.

The sequence was obtained from a boy aged 10-17 years in good health. The sequenced sample consisted of blood. V gene TRBV7-2 combines with J gene TRBJ2-7; no clear D. The CDR3 DNA sequence: TGTGCCAGCAGCTTCGCAGTCAACTACGAGCAGTACTTC. This sequence encodes CASSFAVNYEQYF.